Shown below are 21 T cell receptor beta chains from a single sample sequenced in a study of T and B cells in COVID-19 patients. Blood genomic DNA input for TRB amplification was 250-500 ng. BIOMED2 TRB-A/B primer pools were used in multiplex TRB PCR. Using its own MiXCR run on the multiplex PCR reads, TCRdb lists one record per CDR3 protein. The data show about 22,000 distinct CDR3 sequences, about 32% seen once. The specimen was blood. The receptors come from a human donor who had recovered from COVID-19.

This clonotype was detected only a few times. V gene TRBV6-1 combines with J gene TRBJ1-6; D is ambiguous. There are 13 residues in the CDR3. Trimming removed 7 bases from V and 7 bases from J, with 11 bases in between. CDR1 is MNHNS, CDR2 SASEGT, per germline. The CDR3 DNA reads TGTGCCAGCAAGGACGGTAGAAATTCACCCCTCCACTTT. The encoded protein is CASKDGRNSPLHF.

This clonotype rates as medium-sized. The chain employs TRBV29-1 and TRBJ2-2; D could derive from TRBD1 or TRBD2 (6 bases each). The CDR3 has 11 amino acids. With 6 bases removed from V and 6 bases from J, the gap between germline ends came to 8 bases. Germline V lookup: CDR1 SQVTM, CDR2 ANQGSEA. The chain's CDR3 is CSVEGAGELFF. The CDR3 DNA reads TGCAGCGTGGAGGGGGCCGGGGAGCTGTTTTTT.

A few counts support this clonotype. The chain has TRBV7-9 and TRBJ2-7; the D is unclear. Germline V gene lookup returns CDR1 SEHNR and CDR2 FQNEAQ (reference sequence). There are 13 residues in the CDR3. Trimming cost V 3 bases and J 2 bases, with 8 bases left between them. The CDR3 DNA sequence: TGTGCCAGCAGCTTCTCAGTCCCCTACGAGCAGTACTTC. It is translated as CASSFSVPYEQYF. The complete variable domain, with remaining parts taken from reference TRBV7-9 and TRBJ2-7, reads DTGVSQNPRHKITKRGQNVTFRCDPISEHNRLYWYRQTLGQGPEFLTYFQNEAQLEKSRLLSDRFSAERPKGSFSTLEIQRTEQGDSAMYLCASSFSVPYEQYFGPGTRLTVT.

Remarks on this clonotype: A read error is possible here, since a much larger clone lies one base away. This chain links TRBV29-1 with TRBJ1-4; TRBD1 is a possible D gene (5 bases). Germline V gives CDR1 SQVTM, CDR2 ANQGSEA. The CDR3 is made up of 13 amino acids. V gave up 8 bases and J gave up 3 bases, with 13 bases separating them. The CDR3, as DNA: TGCAGCATGCGGGACCGCCCTAATGAAAAACTGTTTTTT. Its protein product is CSMRDRPNEKLFF. The entire variable domain, with the rest obtained from reference TRBV29-1 and TRBJ1-4, is as follows: SAVISQKPSRDICQRGTSLTIQCQVDSQVTMMFWYRQQPGQSLTLIATANQGSEATYESGFVIDKFPISRPNLTFSTLTVSNMSPEDSSIYLCSMRDRPNEKLFFGSGTQLSVL.

The chain couples TRBV7-9 to TRBJ1-1; maybe TRBD1 (6 bases). There are 16 residues in the CDR3. Trimming took off 0 bases at V and 5 bases at J, with 16 bases between the two ends. From germline, CDR1 is SEHNR and CDR2 FQNEAQ (reference sequence). CDR3 DNA: TGTGCCAGCAGCTTAGCGGGGGCAATGCGAAGGACTGAAGCTTTCTTT. It is translated as CASSLAGAMRRTEAFF.

The chain joins TRBV29-1 to TRBJ2-6, with unresolved D. The CDR3 spans 11 residues. Germline V gene data show CDR1 as SQVTM and CDR2 as ANQGSEA. Trimming removed 4 bases at V and 4 bases at J, with 2 bases between. The CDR3 DNA reads as TGCAGCGTTGTGGGGGCCAACGTCCTGACTTTC. Its translation: CSVVGANVLTF.

This clonotype was picked up one time. The chain joins TRBV20-1 to TRBJ2-3, with 9 bases lining up with TRBD2. The ends lost 6 bases at V and 4 bases at J; junction bases unmatched: 11. Germline V gene lookup returns CDR1 DFQATT and CDR2 SNEGSKA (reference sequence). This CDR3 has 15 amino acids. CDR3 protein: CSAPPTSGSPDTQYF. Written as DNA, the CDR3 is TGCAGTGCGCCCCCGACTAGCGGCTCCCCAGATACGCAGTATTTT.

This clonotype has more than one count but fewer than ten. The rearrangement joins TRBV6-5 to TRBJ1-1; D is uncertain. The germline V gene has CDR1 MNHEY and CDR2 SVGAGI. The V and J ends lost 7 bases and 7 bases respectively, with 13 bases between them. The CDR3 consists of 12 residues. Written as DNA, the CDR3 is TGTGCCAGCACCGGACTGGGAGGTGAAGCTTTCTTT. Residues: CASTGLGGEAFF.

This clonotype was seen more than once but under ten times. This sequence joins TRBV7-6 and TRBJ2-7; 8 bases match TRBD1. V shed 4 bases and J 3 bases; nucleotides not matched to a gene: 11. Germline V CDR1 and CDR2: SGHVS, FNYEAQ. There are 16 residues in the CDR3. The CDR3 protein is CASSSRTGTDIYEQYF. CDR3 sequence (DNA): TGTGCCAGCAGCTCCCGGACAGGGACCGATATCTACGAGCAGTACTTC.

This clonotype has more than one count but fewer than ten. This chain connects TRBV19 to TRBJ1-1; no clear D. Germline lookup yields CDR1 LNHDA and CDR2 SQIVND (reference sequence). V lost 4 bases, J lost 4 bases, and 13 bases lay in between. The CDR3 has 14 amino acids. The CDR3 DNA is TGTGCCAGTAGTAGAGGCACCGTGAGCACTGAAGCTTTCTTT. Translation: CASSRGTVSTEAFF.

The table lists this clonotype with many counts. J is TRBJ2-1 and V is TRBV10-3; D possibly uses TRBD1 or TRBD2 (6 bases each). The V gene's germline CDR1 is ENHRY and CDR2 SYGVKD. Trimming shortened V by 7 bases and J by 3 bases, and 10 bases separated the two germline ends. CDR3 size: 13 residues. The CDR3 sequence: CAITRGDYNEQFF. The CDR3 DNA reads as TGTGCCATCACAAGGGGGGACTACAATGAGCAGTTCTTC.

The chain uses TRBV5-1 and TRBJ2-1, with 7 bases aligning to TRBD2. The CDR3 sequence is 13 residues long. The J segment lost 6 bases and the V segment lost 4 bases, leaving 4 bases of the junction unmatched. Germline CDR1 and CDR2: SGHRS and YFSETQ. The CDR3 here is CASSAGVPNEQFF. CDR3 coding DNA: TGCGCCAGCAGCGCGGGGGTCCCCAATGAGCAGTTCTTC.

A note on this clonotype: This may be a read error, as it is one base from a much larger clone. The chain couples TRBV27 to TRBJ2-3, with D perhaps TRBD2 (6 bases). Looked up from germline, CDR1 is MNHEY and CDR2 is SMNVEV (reference sequence). The CDR3 spans 17 residues. V gave up 8 bases and J gave up 5 bases, with 26 bases separating them. Here the CDR3 reads CASGAGPYSKGIDTQYF. DNA for the CDR3: TGTGCCAGCGGTGCGGGACCTTATTCTAAGGGCATAGATACGCAGTATTTT.

There are many counts of this clonotype. This chain connects TRBV27 to TRBJ2-3; TRBD1 is a possible D gene (5 bases). The V gene's germline CDR1 is MNHEY and CDR2 SMNVEV (reference sequence). The CDR3 is 14 amino acids. The V and J ends lost 2 bases and 2 bases respectively, with 8 bases between them. CDR3 loop: CASSLDRPTDTQYF. CDR3 in DNA: TGTGCCAGCAGTTTAGACAGACCCACAGATACGCAGTATTTT.

This clonotype occurred a few times. This chain links TRBV27 with TRBJ1-6; 9 bases agree with TRBD1. J gave up 7 bases and V 5 bases, and 6 bases lay outside the gene matches. The CDR3 contains 15 residues. Germline V gives CDR1 MNHEY, CDR2 SMNVEV (reference sequence). The DNA for the CDR3 is TGTGCCAGCAGTGGGCCCGGGACAGGGAATTCACCCCTCCACTTT. Its translation is CASSGPGTGNSPLHF.

This clonotype was seen a handful of times. The genes are TRBV27 and TRBJ1-2; no definite D call. V was cut by 6 bases and J by 8 bases, with 16 bases left in between. Germline V gives CDR1 MNHEY, CDR2 SMNVEV (reference sequence). The CDR3 runs to 13 residues. CDR3 coding DNA: TGTGCCAGCAGCCCTAGGGATTTTTCGGGCTACACCTTC. Amino acid sequence: CASSPRDFSGYTF.

V and J are TRBV12-3 or TRBV12-4 and TRBJ1-2, with TRBD1 identical over 9 bases. V lost 4 bases to trimming and J lost 8 bases; unmatched junction nucleotides: 8. This CDR3 has 14 amino acids. CDR3 sequence: CASSSLQGAGGYTF. In nucleotides, the CDR3 is TGTGCCAGCAGTTCTTTACAGGGGGCTGGCGGCTACACCTTC.

The chain couples TRBV19 to TRBJ2-2; 14 bases align to TRBD2. V shed 4 bases and J 7 bases; nucleotides not matched to a gene: 5. Germline V gene data show CDR1 as LNHDA and CDR2 as SQIVND (reference sequence). The CDR3 is made up of 16 amino acids. The CDR3 region is CASSTPGLAGVGELFF. In DNA, the CDR3 is TGTGCCAGTAGTACGCCGGGACTAGCGGGAGTCGGGGAGCTGTTTTTT.

There are a few counts of this clonotype. The V and J genes are TRBV15 and TRBJ2-7, with 9 positions matching TRBD1. V was clipped by 5 bases and J by 1 base; unmatched bases: 9. This CDR3 is 16 amino acids long. Germline CDR1 and CDR2: LNHNV and YYDKDF (reference sequence). The CDR3 loop is CATSVPTTGGSYEQYF. The CDR3 DNA follows: TGTGCCACCAGCGTACCAACGACAGGGGGTTCCTACGAGCAGTACTTC.

This clonotype counts as medium-sized. The chain has TRBV30 and TRBJ2-2, with a possible D match to TRBD1 (6 bases). The CDR3 totals 14 residues. CDR1 GTSNPN and CDR2 SVGIG come from the germline V gene (reference sequence). Trimming left V 1 base short and J 7 bases short, with 13 bases between. Written as DNA, the CDR3 is TGTGCCTGGAGTGAAAAGCAGGGGAACGGGGAGCTGTTTTTT. This translates into CAWSEKQGNGELFF.

This chain joins TRBV27 and TRBJ2-7; D is undetermined. From germline, CDR1 is MNHEY and CDR2 SMNVEV (reference sequence). Trimming removed 3 bases from V and 4 bases from J, with 7 bases in between. The CDR3 consists of 12 residues. The chain's CDR3 is CASSLAGYEQYF. Here the CDR3 DNA reads TGTGCCAGCAGTTTGGCAGGATACGAGCAGTACTTC.